What follows are 32 T cell receptor beta chains derived from one specimen sequenced in a study of blood T cell repertoires in COVID-19. Using immunoSEQ multiplex PCR, the repertoire was profiled, and TCRdb retains in-frame clones only, with some absent. The repertoire holds tens of thousands of clones, approximately 80% seen once, with about 7% in the top ten. The sequenced sample was peripheral blood. These receptors all come from a man between 65 and 85 years old with acute or convalescent COVID-19.

This chain joins TRBV29-1 and TRBJ2-7; 7 nucleotides align to TRBD1. Germline CDR1 reads SQVTM; CDR2 reads ANQGSEA. The V segment lost 0 bases and the J segment 6 bases; nucleotides outside the gene matches: 5. The CDR3 sequence is 13 residues long. DNA of the CDR3: TGCAGCGTTGAAGAGGGCAGGGGGACCGAGCAGTACGTC. This codes for CSVEEGRGTEQYV.

The chain has TRBV5-1 and TRBJ2-3; 7 bases agree with TRBD2. Germline-derived CDR1 and CDR2 are SGHRS and YFSETQ. Germline trimming cut 2 bases from V and 0 bases from J; bases unmatched to any gene: 3. The CDR3 loop spans 15 amino acids. CDR3: CASSFRDYSTDTQYF. The CDR3 coding sequence is TGCGCCAGCAGCTTCCGGGACTATAGCACAGATACGCAGTATTTT.

V is TRBV28 and J is TRBJ1-1, with TRBD1 as a possible D gene (5 bases). Trimming pared 1 base from V and 8 bases from J, leaving 23 bases between. The CDR3 runs to 17 residues. Germline V gives CDR1 MDHEN, CDR2 SYDVKM. The CDR3 DNA reads as TGTGCCAGCAGTTTATTTGCACTCGTGGGCGGGAAGGGGGAAGCTTTCTTT. Translated, it gives CASSLFALVGGKGEAFF.

In the case of this clone: Distinct nucleotide sequences in the sample also encode this CDR3. The chain recombines TRBV6-5 with TRBJ1-1, with D possibly TRBD1 on 6 matching bases. The germline V gene encodes CDR1 MNHEY and CDR2 SVGAGI. The CDR3 totals 13 residues. With 8 bases removed from V and 5 bases from J, the gap between germline ends came to 15 bases. The CDR3 sequence: CASFRTEGTEAFF. In DNA, the CDR3 is TGTGCCAGCTTCCGGACAGAGGGGACTGAAGCTTTCTTT.

This clone was counted a few times. The rearrangement uses TRBV5-1 and TRBJ2-7; tentatively, D is TRBD2 (6 bases). Germline CDR1 SGHRS, CDR2 YFSETQ. The CDR3 is made up of 16 amino acids. The ends were cut back, 4 bases at V and 0 bases at J, with 17 bases in the middle. CDR3 sequence (DNA): TGCGCCAGCAGCCCCCGGACTACGGTGGGCTCCTACGAGCAGTACTTC. Protein sequence: CASSPRTTVGSYEQYF. Filled out from reference TRBV5-1 and TRBJ2-7, the complete variable domain reads KAGVTQTPRYLIKTRGQQVTLSCSPISGHRSVSWYQQTPGQGLQFLFEYFSETQRNKGNFPGRFSGRQFSNSRSEMNVSTLELGDSALYLCASSPRTTVGSYEQYFGPGTRLTVT.

V and J are TRBV6-4 and TRBJ2-3; 8 nucleotides match TRBD1. The junction had 1 base not matched to a gene; V was cut back by 3 bases and J by 2 bases. The CDR3 runs 14 residues. Germline V gene lookup returns CDR1 MRHNA and CDR2 SNTAGT. CDR3 amino acids: CASSEDRVTDTQYF. The CDR3 nucleotides are TGTGCCAGCAGTGAGGACAGGGTCACAGATACGCAGTATTTT.

The V and J genes are TRBV11-3 and TRBJ2-3; D uncertain. Germline V lookup: CDR1 SGHNT, CDR2 YENEEA. The V end was cut by 2 bases, the J end by 4 bases, with 10 bases between. The CDR3 length is 14 residues. As DNA, the CDR3 is TGTGCCAGCAGCTTATACTACCGCTCAGATACGCAGTATTTT. Residues: CASSLYYRSDTQYF.

The chain has TRBV7-2 and TRBJ2-3; maybe TRBD1 (5 bases). The CDR3 contains 15 residues. Trimming left V 1 base short and J 2 bases short, with 10 bases between. Germline V gene sequence: CDR1 SGHTA, CDR2 FQGNSA. The CDR3 nucleotides are TGTGCCAGCAGCTTAGTCATACAGGCCACAGATACGCAGTATTTT. This gives the protein CASSLVIQATDTQYF.

The V call is TRBV10-1, the J call TRBJ1-2; unclear D gene. Per germline, CDR1 WNHNN and CDR2 SYGVQD (reference sequence). The V end was cut by 3 bases, the J end by 4 bases, with 15 bases between. CDR3 length: 15 amino acids. The CDR3 loop reads CASSEGRQRGYGYTF. CDR3 bases: TGCGCCAGCAGTGAAGGACGTCAGCGGGGCTATGGCTACACCTTC.

Only a few counts were recorded for this clone. This rearrangement joins TRBV5-1 to TRBJ2-3, with 11 bases fitting TRBD2. The CDR3 has 17 amino acids. Losses at the gene ends were 0 bases for V and 4 bases for J; bases not matched to a gene: 7. Germline V CDR1 and CDR2: SGHRS, YFSETQ. The CDR3 sequence: CASSLAATSGGPDTQYF. The CDR3 coding sequence is TGCGCCAGCAGCTTGGCCGCCACTAGCGGGGGCCCAGATACGCAGTATTTT.

The chain recombines TRBV10-3 with TRBJ1-1; 8 bases match TRBD1. The CDR3 sequence is 14 residues long. Germline V gives CDR1 ENHRY, CDR2 SYGVKD. V lost 2 bases, J lost 1 base, and 0 bases stayed unmatched. The DNA for the CDR3 is TGTGCCATCAGTGAGGGACAGGGGAACACTGAAGCTTTCTTT. Encoded protein: CAISEGQGNTEAFF.

The chain combines TRBV18 with TRBJ2-7; TRBD1 matches at 9 bases. With 4 bases clipped from V and 1 base from J, the junction kept 2 bases outside the gene matches. The CDR3 is made up of 14 amino acids. CDR1 is KGHSH and CDR2 is LQKENI in the germline V gene. CDR3 bases: TGTGCCAGCTCACTCGGGACAGGGTCCTACGAGCAGTACGTC. Protein product: CASSLGTGSYEQYV.

This clone was seen a few times. V is TRBV19 and J is TRBJ2-1; 9 bases map to TRBD1. The germline V gene has CDR1 LNHDA and CDR2 SQIVND (reference sequence). The CDR3 sequence is 15 residues long. With 8 bases clipped from V and 6 bases from J, the junction kept 11 bases outside the gene matches. CDR3 loop: CASRIQGAGVNEQFF. The CDR3 DNA reads as TGTGCCAGTCGAATACAGGGGGCGGGTGTCAATGAGCAGTTCTTC.

The chain employs TRBV27 and TRBJ2-5; D is uncertain. Trimming stripped 5 bases from V and 6 bases from J, with 13 bases between. There are 13 residues in the CDR3. The germline gives CDR1 MNHEY, CDR2 SMNVEV (reference sequence). CDR3 coding DNA: TGTGCCAGCAGTGCAGGCCCCCAGAAGACCCAGTACTTC. Encoded protein: CASSAGPQKTQYF.

Points on this clone: Other DNA sequences of this sample code for an identical CDR3. The chain is built from TRBV3-1 (or the pseudogene TRBV3-2) and TRBJ2-7, with D possibly matching TRBD1 (5 bases). The CDR3 runs 13 residues. Germline V gives CDR1 LGHDT, CDR2 YNNKEL (reference sequence). Deletions cut 1 base from V and 3 bases from J, with 7 bases between. The DNA for the CDR3 is TGTGCCAGCAGCCAAGGACAGAGCTACGAGCAGTACGTC. Its protein is CASSQGQSYEQYV.

The V gene is TRBV21-1, the J gene TRBJ1-1; no DNA check was done on the table's D call, TRBD1. TRBV21-1 is termed a pseudogene. This CDR3 region has 14 residues. The DNA of the CDR3 is TGTGCTTTAAAGGGGAGACAGGGGAACACTGAAGCTTTCTTT. It yields the protein CALKGRQGNTEAFF.

The rearrangement joins TRBV7-9 to TRBJ2-5, with TRBD2 matching over 7 bases. Trimming at V came to 5 bases and at J to 9 bases, leaving 6 bases not matched to a gene. Germline V gene sequence: CDR1 SEHNR, CDR2 FQNEAQ (reference sequence). The CDR3 loop spans 12 amino acids. The CDR3 loop is CASSPKRGAQYF. The CDR3 DNA sequence: TGTGCCAGCAGCCCAAAACGGGGGGCCCAGTACTTC. Drawing the rest from reference TRBV7-9 and TRBJ2-5, the complete variable domain is DTGVSQNPRHKITKRGQNVTFRCDPISEHNRLYWYRQTLGQGPEFLTYFQNEAQLEKSRLLSDRFSAERPKGSFSTLEIQRTEQGDSAMYLCASSPKRGAQYFGPGTRLLVL.

The chain combines TRBV28 with TRBJ2-1; 12 nucleotides align to TRBD2. Unmatched junction bases numbered 5, after V lost 3 bases and J lost 8 bases. The CDR3 has 15 residues. The germline V gene has CDR1 MDHEN and CDR2 SYDVKM. Here the CDR3 DNA reads TGTGCCAGCAGTTTTGGACTAGCGGGACGAGATGAGCAGTTCTTC. Translated, it gives CASSFGLAGRDEQFF.

This clone was counted a few times. The chain is built from TRBV7-9 and TRBJ2-3; 8 nucleotides align to TRBD2. After removal of 3 bases from V and 6 bases from J, the junction contained 5 bases not matched to a gene. The CDR3 extends over 14 amino acids. Germline assignment: CDR1 SEHNR and CDR2 FQNEAQ (reference sequence). The CDR3 DNA reads TGTGCCAGCAGCTTGGTAGCGGGATTTGATACGCAGTATTTT. Translation gives CASSLVAGFDTQYF.

The J gene is TRBJ2-3, the V gene TRBV20-1; D is possibly TRBD2 (5 bases). V gave up 6 bases and J gave up 2 bases, with 6 bases separating them. The CDR3 runs 11 residues. Germline V gives CDR1 DFQATT, CDR2 SNEGSKA (reference sequence). CDR3 bases: TGCAGTGCGGAGGACACAGATACGCAGTATTTT. Translated, it gives CSAEDTDTQYF.

V usage is TRBV6-6 and J usage is TRBJ1-5; the D is unclear. From germline, CDR1 is MNHNY and CDR2 SVGAGI (reference sequence). CDR3 length equals 15 residues. The germline V and J ends were trimmed by 0 bases and 1 base, with 7 bases remaining between them. Here the CDR3 reads CASSYSTRSNQPQHF. The CDR3 DNA sequence: TGTGCCAGCAGTTACTCCACACGCAGCAATCAGCCCCAGCATTTT.

The V gene is TRBV4-1, the J gene TRBJ1-5; possible D gene TRBD1, 6 bases. V was clipped by 2 bases and J by 0 bases, with 8 bases between them. The germline V gene encodes CDR1 MGHRA and CDR2 YSYEKL. The CDR3 is 15 amino acids. The CDR3 DNA sequence: TGCGCCAGCAGCCAAAGACAGGCTAGCAATCAGCCCCAGCATTTT. Its translation is CASSQRQASNQPQHF.

The chain combines TRBV28 with TRBJ1-1, with D perhaps TRBD1 (6 bases). Germline CDR1 and CDR2: MDHEN and SYDVKM. The CDR3 is made up of 15 amino acids. V dropped 4 bases and J dropped 8 bases, with 20 bases sitting between them. The CDR3 sequence: CASSSSLQGGREAFF. CDR3 coding DNA: TGTGCCAGCAGTTCTTCCCTACAGGGTGGGCGGGAAGCTTTCTTT.

The V call is TRBV5-1, the J call TRBJ1-3, with D perhaps matching TRBD1 (6 bases). Germline CDR1 reads SGHRS; CDR2 reads YFSETQ. The CDR3 runs 17 residues. The V gene lost 4 bases and the J gene lost 0 bases, with 17 bases spanning the gap. This chain's CDR3 is CASSTDSPGLSGNTIYF. The CDR3, as DNA: TGCGCCAGCAGCACGGACAGCCCCGGGCTCTCTGGAAACACCATATATTTT. The entire variable domain, with the rest obtained from reference TRBV5-1 and TRBJ1-3, is as follows: KAGVTQTPRYLIKTRGQQVTLSCSPISGHRSVSWYQQTPGQGLQFLFEYFSETQRNKGNFPGRFSGRQFSNSRSEMNVSTLELGDSALYLCASSTDSPGLSGNTIYFGEGSWLTVV.

The chain is built from TRBV5-6 and TRBJ1-1; a weak D match, TRBD1 (6 bases). Germline CDR1 reads SGHDT; CDR2 reads YYEEEE. This CDR3 region has 16 residues. Between the trimmed V and J ends, which lost 1 base and 5 bases, there was a span of 18 bases. This CDR3 is CASSLWGNREKTEAFF. In DNA form, the CDR3 reads TGTGCCAGCAGCTTGTGGGGGAACAGGGAAAAAACTGAAGCTTTCTTT.

In its sample, this clone was seen a few times. The chain uses TRBV5-1 and TRBJ2-1, with a possible D match to TRBD1 (6 bases). The V gene's germline CDR1 is SGHRS and CDR2 YFSETQ. V was cut by 4 bases and J by 4 bases, with 15 bases left in between. The length of the CDR3 is 15 residues. The CDR3 loop reads CASSPTGTPYNEQFF. CDR3 bases: TGCGCCAGCAGCCCTACAGGGACCCCTTACAATGAGCAGTTCTTC. Based on the CDR3 plus reference TRBV5-1 and TRBJ2-1, the full variable domain is KAGVTQTPRYLIKTRGQQVTLSCSPISGHRSVSWYQQTPGQGLQFLFEYFSETQRNKGNFPGRFSGRQFSNSRSEMNVSTLELGDSALYLCASSPTGTPYNEQFFGPGTRLTVL.

The chain carries TRBV2 and TRBJ1-4, with 9 bases identical to TRBD1. Per germline, CDR1 SNHLY and CDR2 FYNNEI. Germline trimming cut 5 bases from V and 8 bases from J; bases unmatched to any gene: 6. This CDR3 contains 14 residues. CDR3 protein: CASSRQGTGEKLFF. Written as DNA, the CDR3 is TGTGCCAGCAGTAGGCAGGGGACAGGGGAAAAACTGTTTTTT.

J is TRBJ2-3 and V is TRBV28, with TRBD1 matching 10 bases. The CDR3 has 14 residues. Germline-derived CDR1 and CDR2 are MDHEN and SYDVKM. J was trimmed by 3 bases and V by 8 bases; bases with no gene match: 5. The CDR3 sequence: CASGTGARTDTQYF. DNA of the CDR3: TGTGCCAGCGGGACAGGGGCAAGGACAGATACGCAGTATTTT. The variable domain in full, with the rest retrieved from reference TRBV28 and TRBJ2-3, is DVKVTQSSRYLVKRTGEKVFLECVQDMDHENMFWYRQDPGLGLRLIYFSYDVKMKEKGDIPEGYSVSREKKERFSLILESASTNQTSMYLCASGTGARTDTQYFGPGTRLTVL.

V gene TRBV28 combines with J gene TRBJ1-4; D is uncertain. The CDR3 loop spans 15 amino acids. V lost 6 bases and J lost 0, with 11 bases in between. Germline CDR1 and CDR2: MDHEN and SYDVKM. The CDR3 here is CASSAYRTTNEKLFF. The DNA of the CDR3 is TGTGCCAGCAGCGCCTACCGAACAACTAATGAAAAACTGTTTTTT.

In this sample, this clone turned up a few times. The chain carries TRBV7-8 and TRBJ1-2, with D uncertain. Germline values: CDR1 SGHVS, CDR2 FQNEAQ. This CDR3 spans 14 amino acids. V was shortened by 5 bases and J by 5 bases, with 15 bases between the two germline ends. CDR3 loop: CASSTAPTQYGYTF. The CDR3 nucleotides are TGTGCCAGCAGCACCGCCCCAACGCAGTATGGCTACACCTTC.

This clone was detected a few times. The rearrangement joins TRBV6-5 to TRBJ1-1, with D uncertain. V was shortened by 0 bases and J by 1 base, with 12 bases between the two germline ends. There are 16 residues in the CDR3. Germline lookup yields CDR1 MNHEY and CDR2 SVGAGI. The CDR3 protein is CASSYSSLVKNTEAFF. CDR3 DNA sequence: TGTGCCAGCAGTTACTCGAGTTTGGTCAAGAACACTGAAGCTTTCTTT.

This clone was seen repeatedly, ten times or more. The V and J genes are TRBV19 and TRBJ1-1, with a tentative D call TRBD1 (6 bases). The CDR3 has 17 amino acids. The germline V gene encodes CDR1 LNHDA and CDR2 SQIVND (reference sequence). V lost 8 bases, J lost 5 bases, and 27 bases lay in between. CDR3 DNA sequence: TGTGCCAGTCGCCCCGCCCTGGGCAGGGGAGAAAAGACTGAAGCTTTCTTT. The encoded protein is CASRPALGRGEKTEAFF.